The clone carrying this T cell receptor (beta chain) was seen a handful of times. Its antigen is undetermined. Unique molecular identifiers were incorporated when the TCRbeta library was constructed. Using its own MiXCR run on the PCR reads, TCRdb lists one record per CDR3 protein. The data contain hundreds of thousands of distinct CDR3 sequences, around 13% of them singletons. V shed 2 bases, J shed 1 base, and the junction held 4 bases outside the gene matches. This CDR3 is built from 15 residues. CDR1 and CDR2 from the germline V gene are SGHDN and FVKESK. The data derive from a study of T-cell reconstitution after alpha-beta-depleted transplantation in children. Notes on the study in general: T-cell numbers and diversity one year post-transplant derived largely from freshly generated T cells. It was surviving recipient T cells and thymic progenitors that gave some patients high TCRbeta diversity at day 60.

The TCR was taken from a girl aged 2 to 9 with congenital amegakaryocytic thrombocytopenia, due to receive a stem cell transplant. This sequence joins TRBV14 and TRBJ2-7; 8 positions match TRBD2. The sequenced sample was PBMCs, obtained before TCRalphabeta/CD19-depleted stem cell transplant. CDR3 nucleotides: TGTGCCAGCAGCCAATCCTTAGCGGGGTCCTACGAGCAGTACTTC. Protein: CASSQSLAGSYEQYF.